This paragraph covers one T cell receptor (beta chain) sequence. Its specificity is not known. The authors ran the immunoSEQ assay, v3.0, at survey level. Clones were read by immunoSEQ multiplex PCR, and TCRdb kept only the in-frame ones, dropping some. The data show fewer than 30,000 clones, approximately 80% seen once. The CDR3 runs to 13 residues. Trimming cost V 10 bases and J 4 bases, with 17 bases left between them. Per the germline V gene, CDR1 is SNHLY and CDR2 is FYNNEI. The record originates from a study of long-term antiretroviral therapy in people with HIV. Study-level findings and limits: At every time point, clones expanded before ART dominated the repertoire. HIV repertoires showed narrower CDR3 length ranges than controls.

The clonotype was recovered from a young woman with HIV. The chain uses TRBV2 and TRBJ2-7; the D is unclear. The sequencing used unsorted PBMCs, collected at the start of antiretroviral therapy, before treatment. CDR3 coding DNA: TGTGCCACCTCAAAAAGTGGGCCGTACGAGCAGTACTTC. Translated, it gives CATSKSGPYEQYF.